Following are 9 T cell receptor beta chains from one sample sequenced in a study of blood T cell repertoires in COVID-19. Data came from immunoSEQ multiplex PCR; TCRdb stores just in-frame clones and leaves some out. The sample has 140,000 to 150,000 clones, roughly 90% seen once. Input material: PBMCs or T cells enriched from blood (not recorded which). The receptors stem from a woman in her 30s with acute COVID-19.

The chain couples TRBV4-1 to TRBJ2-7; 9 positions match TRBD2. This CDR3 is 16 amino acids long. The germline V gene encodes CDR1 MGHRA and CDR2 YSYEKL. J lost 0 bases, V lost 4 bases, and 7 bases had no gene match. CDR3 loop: CASSPWPSGISYEQYF. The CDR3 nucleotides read TGCGCCAGCAGCCCCTGGCCTAGCGGGATCTCCTACGAGCAGTACTTC.

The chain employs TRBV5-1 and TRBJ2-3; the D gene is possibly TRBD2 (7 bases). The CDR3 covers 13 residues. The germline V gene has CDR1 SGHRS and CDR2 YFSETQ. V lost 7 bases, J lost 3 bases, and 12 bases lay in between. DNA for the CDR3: TGCGCCAGCTCGGAGGGGGGGACAGATACGCAGTATTTT. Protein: CASSEGGTDTQYF.

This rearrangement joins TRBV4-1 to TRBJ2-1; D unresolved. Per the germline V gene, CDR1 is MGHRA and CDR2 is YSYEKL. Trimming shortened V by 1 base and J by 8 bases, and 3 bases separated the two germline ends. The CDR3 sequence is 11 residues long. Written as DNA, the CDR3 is TGCGCCAGCAGCCAAGTATATGAGCAGTTCTTC. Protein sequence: CASSQVYEQFF.

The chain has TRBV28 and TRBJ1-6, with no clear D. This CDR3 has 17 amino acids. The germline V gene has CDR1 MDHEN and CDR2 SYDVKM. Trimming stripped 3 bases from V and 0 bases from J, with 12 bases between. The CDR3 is CASSFYAVSSYNSPLHF. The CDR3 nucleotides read TGTGCCAGCAGTTTCTACGCTGTGAGCTCCTATAATTCACCCCTCCACTTT.

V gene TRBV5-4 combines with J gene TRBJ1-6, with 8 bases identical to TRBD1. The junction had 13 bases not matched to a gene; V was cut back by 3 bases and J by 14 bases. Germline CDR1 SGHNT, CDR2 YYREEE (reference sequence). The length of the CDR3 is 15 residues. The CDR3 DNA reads TGTGCCAGCAGCTCACCCCGGGACAGGCCTCGGACCCTCCACTTT. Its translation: CASSSPRDRPRTLHF.

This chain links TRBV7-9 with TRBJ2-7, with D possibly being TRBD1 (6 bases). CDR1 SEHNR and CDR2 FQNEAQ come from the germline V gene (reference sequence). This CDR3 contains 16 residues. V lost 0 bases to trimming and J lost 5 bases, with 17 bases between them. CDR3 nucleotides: TGTGCCAGCAGCTTAGCGAGGCAGGGGCACTTGGACGAGCAGTACTTC. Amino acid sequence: CASSLARQGHLDEQYF.

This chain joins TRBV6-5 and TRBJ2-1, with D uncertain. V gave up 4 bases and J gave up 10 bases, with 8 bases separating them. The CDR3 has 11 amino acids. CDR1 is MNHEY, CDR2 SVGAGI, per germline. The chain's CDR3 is CASSSGFEQFF. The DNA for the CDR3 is TGTGCCAGCAGTTCCGGGTTCGAGCAGTTCTTC.

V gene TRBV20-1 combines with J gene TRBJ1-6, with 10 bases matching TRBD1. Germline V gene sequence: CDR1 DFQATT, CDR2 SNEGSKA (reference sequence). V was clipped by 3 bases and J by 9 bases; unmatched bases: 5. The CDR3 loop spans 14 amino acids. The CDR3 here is CSASAGTGVSPLHF. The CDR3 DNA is TGCAGTGCTAGTGCCGGGACAGGGGTTTCACCCCTCCACTTT.

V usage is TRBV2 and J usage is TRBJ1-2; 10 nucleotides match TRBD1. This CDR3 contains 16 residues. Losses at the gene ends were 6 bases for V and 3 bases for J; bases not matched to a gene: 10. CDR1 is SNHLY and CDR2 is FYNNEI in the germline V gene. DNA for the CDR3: TGTGCCAGCAGAAGAGGACAGGGGGACCAATACTATGGCTACACCTTC. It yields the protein CASRRGQGDQYYGYTF.